This T cell receptor (beta chain) was found in a study of T cells in Graves' hyperthyroidism and ophthalmopathy. What was amplified from RNA transcripts were TCR beta CDR3 regions. The HTBI primer set served for first-round RT-PCR of the TCR CDR3. TCRdb re-analysed the multiplex PCR reads in MiXCR, keeping a single row per CDR3 protein. The sample lists roughly 710,000 distinct CDR3 sequences; about 35% were seen once. This clonotype was recorded many times. J lost 3 bases, V lost 7 bases, and 8 bases had no gene match. The CDR3 is 14 amino acids. Germline V gene data show CDR1 as DFQATT and CDR2 as SNEGSKA (reference sequence).

The sample comprised blood. The chain joins TRBV20-1 to TRBJ2-5; 10 positions match TRBD1. The receptor's source is a woman aged 40 to 50 with Graves' hyperthyroidism. CDR3 protein: CSGSTGTGEETQYF. The CDR3, as DNA: TGCAGTGGTTCTACCGGGACAGGGGAAGAGACCCAGTACTTC.